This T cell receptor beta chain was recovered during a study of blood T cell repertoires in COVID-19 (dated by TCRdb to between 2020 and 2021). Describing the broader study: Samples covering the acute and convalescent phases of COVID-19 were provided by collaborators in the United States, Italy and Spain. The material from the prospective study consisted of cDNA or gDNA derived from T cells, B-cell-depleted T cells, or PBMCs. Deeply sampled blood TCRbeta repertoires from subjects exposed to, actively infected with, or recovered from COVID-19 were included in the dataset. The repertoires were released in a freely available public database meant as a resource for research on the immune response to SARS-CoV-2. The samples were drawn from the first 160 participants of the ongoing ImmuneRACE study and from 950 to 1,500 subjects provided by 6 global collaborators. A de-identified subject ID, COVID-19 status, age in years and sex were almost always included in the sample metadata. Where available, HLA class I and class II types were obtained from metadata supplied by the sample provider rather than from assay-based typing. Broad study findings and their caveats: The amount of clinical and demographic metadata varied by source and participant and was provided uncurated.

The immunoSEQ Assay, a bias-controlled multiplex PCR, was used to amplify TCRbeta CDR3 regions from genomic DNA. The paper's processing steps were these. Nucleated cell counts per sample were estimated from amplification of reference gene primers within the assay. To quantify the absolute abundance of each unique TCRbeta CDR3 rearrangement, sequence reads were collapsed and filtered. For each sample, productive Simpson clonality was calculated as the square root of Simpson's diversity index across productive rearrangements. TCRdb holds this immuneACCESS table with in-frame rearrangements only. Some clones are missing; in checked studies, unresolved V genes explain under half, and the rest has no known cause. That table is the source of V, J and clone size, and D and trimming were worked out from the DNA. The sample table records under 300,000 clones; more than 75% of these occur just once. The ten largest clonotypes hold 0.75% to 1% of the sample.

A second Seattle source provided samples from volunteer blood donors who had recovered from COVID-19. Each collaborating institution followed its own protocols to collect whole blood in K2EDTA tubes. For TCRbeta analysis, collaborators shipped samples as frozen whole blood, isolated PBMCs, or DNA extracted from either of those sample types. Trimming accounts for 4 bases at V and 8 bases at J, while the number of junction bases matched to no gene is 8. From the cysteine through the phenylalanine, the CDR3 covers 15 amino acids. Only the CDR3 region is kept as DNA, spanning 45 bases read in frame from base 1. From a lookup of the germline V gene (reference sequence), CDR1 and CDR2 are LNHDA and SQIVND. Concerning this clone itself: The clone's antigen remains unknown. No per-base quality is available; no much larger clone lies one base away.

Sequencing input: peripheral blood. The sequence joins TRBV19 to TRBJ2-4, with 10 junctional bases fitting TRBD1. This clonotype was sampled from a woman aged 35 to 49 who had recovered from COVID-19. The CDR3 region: CASSTNTGQGDIQYF. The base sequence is TGTGCCAGTAGTACGAACACCGGACAGGGGGACATTCAGTACTTC.